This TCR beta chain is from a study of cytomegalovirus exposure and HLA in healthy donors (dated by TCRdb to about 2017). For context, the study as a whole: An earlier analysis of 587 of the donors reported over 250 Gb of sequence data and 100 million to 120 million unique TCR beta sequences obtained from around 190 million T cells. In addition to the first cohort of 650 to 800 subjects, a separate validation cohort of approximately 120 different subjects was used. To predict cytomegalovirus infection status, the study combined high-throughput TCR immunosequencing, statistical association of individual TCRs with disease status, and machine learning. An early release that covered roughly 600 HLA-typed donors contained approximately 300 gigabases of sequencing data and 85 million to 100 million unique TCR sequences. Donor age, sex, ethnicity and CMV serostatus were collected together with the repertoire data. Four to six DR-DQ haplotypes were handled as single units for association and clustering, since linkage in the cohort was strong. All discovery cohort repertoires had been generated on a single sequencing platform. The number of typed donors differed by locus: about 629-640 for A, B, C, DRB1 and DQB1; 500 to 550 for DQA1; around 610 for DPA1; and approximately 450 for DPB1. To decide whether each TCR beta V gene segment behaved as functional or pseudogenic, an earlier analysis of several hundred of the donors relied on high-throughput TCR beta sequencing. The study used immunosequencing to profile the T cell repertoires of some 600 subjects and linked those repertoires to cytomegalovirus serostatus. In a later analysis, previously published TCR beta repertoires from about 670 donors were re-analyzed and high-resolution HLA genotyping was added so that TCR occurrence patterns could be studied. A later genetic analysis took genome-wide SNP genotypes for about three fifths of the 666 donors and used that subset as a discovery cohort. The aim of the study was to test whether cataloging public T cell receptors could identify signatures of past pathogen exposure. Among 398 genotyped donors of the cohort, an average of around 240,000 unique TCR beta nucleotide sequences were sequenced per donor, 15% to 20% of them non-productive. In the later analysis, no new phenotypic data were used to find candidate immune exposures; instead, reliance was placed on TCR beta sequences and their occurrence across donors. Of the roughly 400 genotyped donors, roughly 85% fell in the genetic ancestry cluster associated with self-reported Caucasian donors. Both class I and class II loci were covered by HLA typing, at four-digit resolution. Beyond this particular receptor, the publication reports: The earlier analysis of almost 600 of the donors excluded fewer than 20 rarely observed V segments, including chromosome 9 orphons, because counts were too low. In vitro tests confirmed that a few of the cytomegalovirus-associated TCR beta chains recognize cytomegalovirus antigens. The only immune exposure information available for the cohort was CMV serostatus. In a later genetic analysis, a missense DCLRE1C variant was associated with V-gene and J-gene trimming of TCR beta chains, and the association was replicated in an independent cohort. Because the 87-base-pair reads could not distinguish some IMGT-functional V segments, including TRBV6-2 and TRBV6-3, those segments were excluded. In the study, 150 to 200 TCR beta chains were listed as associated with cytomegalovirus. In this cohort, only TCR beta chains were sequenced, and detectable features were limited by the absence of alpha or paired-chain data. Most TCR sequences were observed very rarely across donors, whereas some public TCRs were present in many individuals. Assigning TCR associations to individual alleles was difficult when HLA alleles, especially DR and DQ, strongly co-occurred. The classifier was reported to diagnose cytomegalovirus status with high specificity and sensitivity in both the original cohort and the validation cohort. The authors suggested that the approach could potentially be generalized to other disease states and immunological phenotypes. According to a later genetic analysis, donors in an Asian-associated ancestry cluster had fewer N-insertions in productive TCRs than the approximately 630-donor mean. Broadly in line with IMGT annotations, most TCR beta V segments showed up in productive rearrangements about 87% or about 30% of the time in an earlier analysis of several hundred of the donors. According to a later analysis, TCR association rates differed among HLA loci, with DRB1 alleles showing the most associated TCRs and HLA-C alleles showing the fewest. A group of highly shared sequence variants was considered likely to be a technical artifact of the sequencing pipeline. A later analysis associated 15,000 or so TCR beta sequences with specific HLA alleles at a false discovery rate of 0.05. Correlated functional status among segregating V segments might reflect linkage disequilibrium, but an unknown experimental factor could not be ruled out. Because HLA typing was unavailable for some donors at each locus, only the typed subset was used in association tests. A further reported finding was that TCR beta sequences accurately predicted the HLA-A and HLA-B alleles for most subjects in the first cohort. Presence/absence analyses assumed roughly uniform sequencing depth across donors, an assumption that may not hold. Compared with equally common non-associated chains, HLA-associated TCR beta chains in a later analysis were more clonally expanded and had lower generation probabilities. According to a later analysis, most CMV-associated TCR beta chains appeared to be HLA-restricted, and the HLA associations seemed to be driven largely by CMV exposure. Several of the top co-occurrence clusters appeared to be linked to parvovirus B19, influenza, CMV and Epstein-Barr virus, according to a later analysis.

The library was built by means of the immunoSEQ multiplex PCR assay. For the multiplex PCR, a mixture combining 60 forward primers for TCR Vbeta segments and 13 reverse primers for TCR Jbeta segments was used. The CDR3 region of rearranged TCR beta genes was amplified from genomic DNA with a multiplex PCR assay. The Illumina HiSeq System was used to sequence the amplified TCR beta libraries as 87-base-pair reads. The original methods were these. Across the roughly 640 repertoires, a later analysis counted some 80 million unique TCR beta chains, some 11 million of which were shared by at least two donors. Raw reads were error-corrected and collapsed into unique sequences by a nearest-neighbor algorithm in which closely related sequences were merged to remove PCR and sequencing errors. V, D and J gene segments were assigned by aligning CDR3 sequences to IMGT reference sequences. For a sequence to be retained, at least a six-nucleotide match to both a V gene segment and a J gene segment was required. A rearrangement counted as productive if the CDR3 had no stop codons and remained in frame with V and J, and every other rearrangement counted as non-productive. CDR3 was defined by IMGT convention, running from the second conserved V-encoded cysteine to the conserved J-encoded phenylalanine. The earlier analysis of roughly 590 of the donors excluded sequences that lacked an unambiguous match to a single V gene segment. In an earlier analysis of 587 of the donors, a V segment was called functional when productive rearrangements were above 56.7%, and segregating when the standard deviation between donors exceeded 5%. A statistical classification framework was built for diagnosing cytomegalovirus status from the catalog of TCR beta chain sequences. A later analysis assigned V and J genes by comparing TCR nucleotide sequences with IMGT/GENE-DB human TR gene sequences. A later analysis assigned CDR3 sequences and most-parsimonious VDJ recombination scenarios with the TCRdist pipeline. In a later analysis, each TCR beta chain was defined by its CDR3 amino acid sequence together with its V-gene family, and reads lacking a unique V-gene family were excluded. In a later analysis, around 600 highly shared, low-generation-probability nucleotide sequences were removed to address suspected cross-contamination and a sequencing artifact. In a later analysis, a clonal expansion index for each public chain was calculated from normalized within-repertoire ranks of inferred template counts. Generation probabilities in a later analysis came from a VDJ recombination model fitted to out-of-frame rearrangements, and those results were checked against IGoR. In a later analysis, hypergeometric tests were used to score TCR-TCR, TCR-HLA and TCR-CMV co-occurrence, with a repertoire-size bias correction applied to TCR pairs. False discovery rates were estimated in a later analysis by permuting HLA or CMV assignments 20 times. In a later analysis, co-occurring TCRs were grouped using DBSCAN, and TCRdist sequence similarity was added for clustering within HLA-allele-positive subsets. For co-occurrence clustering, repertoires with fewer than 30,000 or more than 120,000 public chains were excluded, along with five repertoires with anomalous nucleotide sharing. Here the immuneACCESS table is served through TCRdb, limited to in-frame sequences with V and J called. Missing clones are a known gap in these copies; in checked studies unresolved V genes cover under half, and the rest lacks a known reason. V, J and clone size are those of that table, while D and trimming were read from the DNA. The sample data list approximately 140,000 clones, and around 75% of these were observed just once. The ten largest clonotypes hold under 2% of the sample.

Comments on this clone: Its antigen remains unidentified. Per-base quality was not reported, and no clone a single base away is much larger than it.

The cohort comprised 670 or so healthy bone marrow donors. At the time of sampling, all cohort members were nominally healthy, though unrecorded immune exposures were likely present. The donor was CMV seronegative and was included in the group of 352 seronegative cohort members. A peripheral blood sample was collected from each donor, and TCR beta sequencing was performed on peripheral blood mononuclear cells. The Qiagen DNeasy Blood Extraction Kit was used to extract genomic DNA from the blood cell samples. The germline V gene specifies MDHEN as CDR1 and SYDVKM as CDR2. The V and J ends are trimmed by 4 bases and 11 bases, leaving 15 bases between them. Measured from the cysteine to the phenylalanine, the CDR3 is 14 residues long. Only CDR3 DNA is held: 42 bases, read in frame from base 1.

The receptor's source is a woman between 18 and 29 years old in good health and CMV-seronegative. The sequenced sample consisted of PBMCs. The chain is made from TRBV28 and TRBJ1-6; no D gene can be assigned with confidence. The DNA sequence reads TGTGCCAGCAGTTCTCTATTTGTGTATACACCCCTCCACTTT. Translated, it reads CASSSLFVYTPLHF.